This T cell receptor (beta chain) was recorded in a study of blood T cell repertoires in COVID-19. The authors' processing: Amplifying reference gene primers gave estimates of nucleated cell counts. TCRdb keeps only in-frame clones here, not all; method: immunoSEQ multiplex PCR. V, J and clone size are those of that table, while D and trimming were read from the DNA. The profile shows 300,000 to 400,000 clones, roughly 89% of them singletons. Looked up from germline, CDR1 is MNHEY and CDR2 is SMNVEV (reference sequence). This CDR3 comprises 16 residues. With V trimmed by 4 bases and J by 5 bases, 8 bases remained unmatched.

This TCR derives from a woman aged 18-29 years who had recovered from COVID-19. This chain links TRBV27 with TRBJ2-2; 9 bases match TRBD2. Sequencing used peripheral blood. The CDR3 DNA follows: TGTGCCAGCAGTTCGGCTAGCGCGGGAGGGACCGGGGAGCTGTTTTTT. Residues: CASSSASAGGTGELFF.